This entry concerns a single T cell receptor (beta chain). The target of this receptor is not known. It has no much larger one-base neighbor in the sample; base qualities were not kept. TCRbeta CDR3 regions were amplified from genomic DNA by means of the immunoSEQ Assay, a bias-controlled multiplex PCR. In the source study's methods: The number of nucleated cells in each sample was estimated by amplification of reference gene primers within the assay. To quantify the absolute abundance of each unique TCRbeta CDR3 rearrangement, sequence reads were collapsed and filtered. For each sample, productive Simpson clonality was calculated as the square root of Simpson's diversity index across productive rearrangements. TCRdb mirrors the immuneACCESS table, restricted to in-frame sequences. Some clones are absent from its copies; in checked studies, under half trace to an unresolved V gene, and the reason for the others is unknown. Clonal size and the V and J genes are those of that table, whereas D and trimming came from the DNA. For this sample the table gives 300,000 or so clones, of which around four fifths were detected only once. The top ten hold 4.1% of the sample.

This sample was included in a study of blood T cell repertoires in COVID-19 (dated by TCRdb to the early 2020s). Describing the broader study: Collaborator samples came from the United States, Italy and Spain and covered acute and convalescent phases of COVID-19. The repertoires were released in a freely available public database meant as a resource for research on the immune response to SARS-CoV-2. The dataset comprised deeply sampled blood TCRbeta repertoires from subjects exposed to, actively infected with, or recovered from COVID-19. A de-identified subject ID, COVID-19 status, age in years and sex were almost always included in the sample metadata. The samples were drawn from two sources: the first 160 participants of the ongoing ImmuneRACE study, and 1,000 to 1,500 subjects contributed by 6 global collaborators. Where available, HLA class I and class II types were taken from metadata supplied by the sample provider and were not determined by assay-based typing. The material from the prospective study consisted of cDNA or gDNA derived from T cells, B-cell-depleted T cells, or PBMCs. The full study reports these points: The amount of clinical and demographic metadata varied by source and participant and was provided uncurated.

From its cysteine to its phenylalanine, the CDR3 spans 18 amino acids. Of the read, only the CDR3 DNA is kept; its 54 bases are in frame from base 1. The germline V gene provides CDR1 SGHDN and CDR2 FVKESK. V drops 4 bases and J drops 3 bases, leaving 24 bases in between. Collaborating institutions collected whole blood in K2EDTA tubes following their own protocols. For TCRbeta analysis, collaborator samples were shipped as frozen whole blood, as isolated PBMCs, or as DNA extracted from either sample type. The source is a woman between 50 and 59 years old with active or convalescent COVID-19. Sequenced sample: peripheral blood. The V and J segments used are TRBV14 and TRBJ1-1; D gene: possibly TRBD1, on 5 matching bases. The bases read TGTGCCAGCAGCCCTAGGCGGGTGGTCTCGTGGGGGGACACTGAAGCTTTCTTT. Translated, this is CASSPRRVVSWGDTEAFF.